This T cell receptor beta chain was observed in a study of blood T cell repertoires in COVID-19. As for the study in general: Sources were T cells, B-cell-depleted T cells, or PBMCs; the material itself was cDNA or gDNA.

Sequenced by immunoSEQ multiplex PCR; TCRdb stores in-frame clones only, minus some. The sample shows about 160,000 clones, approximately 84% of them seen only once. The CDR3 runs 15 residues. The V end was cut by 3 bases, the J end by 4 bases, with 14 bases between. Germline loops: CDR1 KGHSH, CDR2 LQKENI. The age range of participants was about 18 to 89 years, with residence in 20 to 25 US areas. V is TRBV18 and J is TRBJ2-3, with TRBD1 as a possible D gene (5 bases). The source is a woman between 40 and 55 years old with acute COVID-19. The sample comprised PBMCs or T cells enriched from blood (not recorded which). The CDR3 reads CASSPDQGWSDTQYF. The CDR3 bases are TGTGCCAGCTCACCCGACCAGGGTTGGTCAGATACGCAGTATTTT.